The T cell receptor (beta chain) under discussion was sequenced for a study of metastatic and nonmetastatic thyroid tumors. Study-wide results and caveats: In both blood and tumor samples, TCR beta diversity was reported significantly higher for malignant than benign nodules.

Per the original data handling: A papillary thyroid cancer distant-metastasis classifier was built from CDR3 differences across clinicopathological groups. TCRdb re-clonotyped the PCR reads via MiXCR. TCRdb's processing, not the authors' own work, is the source of the V and J calls. The sample shows 20,000 to 25,000 clones, 12% of them seen only once. This clone was found a few times. Its target is not known. Patients were all untreated before their thyroid surgery. Germline CDR1 reads MNHEY; CDR2 reads SVGEGT. This CDR3 is 14 amino acids long. Between the trimmed V and J ends, which lost 0 bases and 5 bases, there was a span of 7 bases.

The sample consisted of blood. The TCR originated in a male donor with papillary thyroid cancer or a benign thyroid nodule (not recorded which). Some clones in this sample may be carry-over from other donors' samples. V is TRBV6-2 or TRBV6-3 and J is TRBJ2-2, with a possible D match to TRBD1 (5 bases). In nucleotides, the CDR3 is TGTGCCAGCAGTTACTCTAAGGGGACCGGGGAGCTGTTTTTT. Protein product: CASSYSKGTGELFF.